This is a list of T cell receptor beta chains from one sample in a study of blood T cell repertoires in COVID-19. Profiled with immunoSEQ multiplex PCR; TCRdb holds only in-frame clones, not every one. There are under 350,000 clones in the sample; 75% to 90% occur only once, and about 1.7% lies in the top ten. Sequences were obtained from PBMCs or T cells enriched from blood (not recorded which). The receptor set was obtained from a woman aged 40-49 years who had recovered from COVID-19. Both conserved end residues are part of each CDR3. The order of the fields is CDR3 length, clone size, V gene, CDR3 protein. The listing skips clone size in some rows; elsewhere it reads once, few, many or a size class.

17 . TRBV4-3 CASSQHLLGAANTEAFF
14 . TRBV7-9 CASSLAGGGYGYTF
19 . TRBV11-2 CASSLGLAGGQSSYNEQFF
12 . TRBV5-1 CASSLDFYGYTF
14 few TRBV11-1 CASSSQGALYEQYF
19 . TRBV7-2 CASSPRWGTRVGAIRPLHF
15 . TRBV5-4 CASSLVADVNTEAFF
19 once TRBV3-1/TRBV3-2 CASSQDWGLAGGRLGEQFF
17 . TRBV11-2 CASSLVRQTSNSYEQYF
11 . TRBV2 CASIGGAGYTF
12 . TRBV6-2/TRBV6-3 CASSYRYYEQYF
12 few TRBV7-2 CASSPFTDTQYF
18 . TRBV4-3 CASSQGASGTGDHNEQFF
17 . TRBV11-2 CASSLGRGRGYTDTQYF
16 . TRBV5-1 CASSRRTGTANTEAFF
17 . TRBV7-9 CASSLEVRSGSRNEQYF
14 once TRBV5-1 CASTWGGDTGELFF
17 . TRBV28 CASSQNNRFSMNTEAFF
13 . TRBV12-3/TRBV12-4 CASTLLPTGELFF
13 . TRBV28 CATYSTVNYGYTF
15 . TRBV7-2 CASSLQGAKTGELFF
15 . TRBV11-2 CASRKGSNRNNEQFF
21 . TRBV19 CASSPVRGTGGSESSHYGYTF
15 few TRBV14 CASSDSSGSTGELFF
17 . TRBV24-1 CATSPIPLAGGPNEQFF
15 . TRBV18 CASSRQGAPDTEAFF
16 . TRBV9 CASSVEERGGWVEQFF
15 . TRBV2 CASSSQGTNTGELFF
15 few TRBV28 CASSLWAGTKNIQYF
16 . TRBV18 CASSRNAASGNSPLHF
17 . TRBV7-2 CASSLGVSGWGTDTQYF
13 . TRBV5-1 CASSLGTPNGYTF
16 . TRBV18 CASSPRQVTSTDTQYF
16 . TRBV6-5 CASSYQAGIFQETQYF
15 . TRBV5-6 CASSDSGRANYGYTF
17 . TRBV13 CASSFGYSSSSYNEQFF
14 . TRBV11-2 CASSLMASLDEQYF
15 . TRBV11-2 CASSPSVIGGTEAFF
11 . TRBV25-1 CATSPGYEQYF
14 . TRBV5-5 CASSFGQSSYEQYF
14 . TRBV5-1 CASSQGTASYEQYF
15 few TRBV6-5 CASSDSRGTYQPQHF
11 . TRBV2 CASSENSEQYF
15 . TRBV7-2 CASSLEAGHNSPLHF
13 . TRBV30 CAWTPGSGNTIYF
13 many TRBV5-1 CASELRPRNEQFF
15 few TRBV2 CASSEGGQGSHEQYF
15 . TRBV19 CASSIPQGNNYGYTF
16 . TRBV9 CASSPTTGGHSYEQYF
17 . TRBV27 CASSLRAELVVNTEAFF
13 . TRBV5-1 CASTPTGGHGYTF
12 . TRBV6-5 CATGGLGEKLFF
17 . TRBV18 CASSPGYRGGMNTEAFF